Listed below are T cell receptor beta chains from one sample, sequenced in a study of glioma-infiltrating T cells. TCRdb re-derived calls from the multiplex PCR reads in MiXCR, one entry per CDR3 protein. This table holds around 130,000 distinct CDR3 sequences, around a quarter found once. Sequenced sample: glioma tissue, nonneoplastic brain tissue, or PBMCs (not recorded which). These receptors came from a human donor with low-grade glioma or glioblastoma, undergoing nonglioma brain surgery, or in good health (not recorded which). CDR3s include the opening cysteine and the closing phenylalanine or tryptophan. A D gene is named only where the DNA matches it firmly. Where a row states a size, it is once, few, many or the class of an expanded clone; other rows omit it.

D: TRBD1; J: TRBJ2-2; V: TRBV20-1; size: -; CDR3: CSARDSRTGVRELFF; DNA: TGCAGTGCTAGAGATTCGCGGACAGGGGTCCGGGAGCTGTTTTTT
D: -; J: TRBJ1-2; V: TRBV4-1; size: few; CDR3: CASSQGRGFGYTF; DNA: TGCGCCAGCAGCCAAGGGCGGGGGTTCGGCTACACCTTC
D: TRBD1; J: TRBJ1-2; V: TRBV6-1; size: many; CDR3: CASTWDRERPYECCYTF; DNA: TGTGCCAGCACCTGGGACAGGGAACGCCCCTATGAGTGTTGCTACACCTTC
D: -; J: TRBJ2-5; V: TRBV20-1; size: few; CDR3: CSAPPSRSETQYF; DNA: TGCAGTGCTCCCCCCTCGCGGTCAGAGACCCAGTACTTC
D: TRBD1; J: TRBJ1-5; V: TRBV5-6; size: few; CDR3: CASSLKPGQGNQPQHF; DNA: TGTGCCAGCAGCCTAAAGCCGGGACAGGGGAATCAGCCCCAGCATTTT
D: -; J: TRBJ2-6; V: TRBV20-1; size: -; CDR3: CSATPGISGANVLTF; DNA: TGCAGTGCTACCCCCGGGATCTCTGGGGCCAACGTCCTGACTTTC
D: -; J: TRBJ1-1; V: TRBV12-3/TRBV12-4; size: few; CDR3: CASRPGQMGTEAFF; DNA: TGTGCCAGCAGGCCGGGACAAATGGGCACTGAAGCTTTCTTT
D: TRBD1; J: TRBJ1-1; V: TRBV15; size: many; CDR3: CATSGQGLNTEAFF; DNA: TGTGCCACCAGCGGACAGGGTCTGAACACTGAAGCTTTCTTT
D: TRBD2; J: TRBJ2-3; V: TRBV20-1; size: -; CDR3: CSARDAASGTDTQYF; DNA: TGCAGTGCTAGAGATGCGGCTAGCGGGACAGATACGCAGTATTTT
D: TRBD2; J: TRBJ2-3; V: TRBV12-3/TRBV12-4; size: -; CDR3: CASSNSRWVAGGRDTQYF; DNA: TGTGCCAGCAGCAACTCACGATGGGTAGCGGGGGGGCGTGATACGCAGTATTTT
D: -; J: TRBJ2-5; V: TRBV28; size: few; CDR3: CASGGAPQETQYF; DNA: TGTGCCAGCGGGGGGGCCCCCCAAGAGACCCAGTACTTC
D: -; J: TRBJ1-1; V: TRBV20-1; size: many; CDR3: CSASKRGENTEAFF; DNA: TGCAGTGCTAGTAAAAGGGGGGAGAACACTGAAGCTTTCTTT
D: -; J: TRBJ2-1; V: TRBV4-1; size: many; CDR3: CASSQVDMISYNEQFF; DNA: TGCGCCAGCAGCCAAGTGGACATGATCTCCTACAATGAGCAGTTCTTC
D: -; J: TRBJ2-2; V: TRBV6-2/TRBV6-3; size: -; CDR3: CASIPGWGAGELFF; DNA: TGTGCCAGCATCCCAGGATGGGGTGCCGGGGAGCTGTTTTTT
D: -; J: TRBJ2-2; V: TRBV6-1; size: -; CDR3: CASSALGTGELFF; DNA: TGTGCCAGCAGTGCCTTGGGGACCGGGGAACTGTTTTTT
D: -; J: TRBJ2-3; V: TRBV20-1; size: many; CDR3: CSARAPGEDTDTQYF; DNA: TGCAGTGCTAGAGCCCCCGGAGAGGACACAGATACGCAGTATTTT
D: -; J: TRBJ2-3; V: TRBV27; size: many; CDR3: CASRERSTDTQYF; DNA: TGTGCCAGCAGGGAGAGAAGCACAGATACGCAGTATTTT
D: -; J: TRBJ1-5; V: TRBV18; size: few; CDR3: CASSPREGNSNQPQHF; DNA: TGTGCCAGCTCACCACGCGAAGGAAATAGCAATCAGCCCCAGCATTTT
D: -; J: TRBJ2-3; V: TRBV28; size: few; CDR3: CASSPPLPGGGDTQYF; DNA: TGTGCCAGCAGCCCCCCCCTCCCGGGCGGTGGAGATACGCAGTATTTT
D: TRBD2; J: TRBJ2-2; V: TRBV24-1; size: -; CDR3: CATSALAVTGVLFF; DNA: TGTGCCACCAGTGCGCTAGCGGTCACCGGGGTGCTGTTTTTT
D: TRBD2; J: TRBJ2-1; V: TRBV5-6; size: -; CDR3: CASSLRTSGGYNEQFF; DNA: TGTGCCAGCAGCCTTCGGACTAGCGGGGGGTACAATGAGCAGTTCTTC
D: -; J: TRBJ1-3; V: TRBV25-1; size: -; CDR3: CSSSEPGGGTIYF; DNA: TGTTCCAGCAGTGAACCCGGGGGTGGCACCATATATTTT
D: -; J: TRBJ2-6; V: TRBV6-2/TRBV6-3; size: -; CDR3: CDSNSQGRGANVLTF; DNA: TGTGACAGTAATTCCCAGGGCCGGGGGGCCAACGTCCTGACTTTC
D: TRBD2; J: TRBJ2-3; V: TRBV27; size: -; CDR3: CATSNSGGRYNQPQYF; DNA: TGTGCCACCAGTAATTCGGGGGGGAGATACAATCAGCCCCAGTATTTT
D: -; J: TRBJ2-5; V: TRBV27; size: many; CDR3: CASSERGRETQYF; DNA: TGTGCCAGCAGTGAGAGGGGTCGAGAGACCCAGTACTTC
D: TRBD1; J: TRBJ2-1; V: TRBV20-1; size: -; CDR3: CSALTTGGGLNEQFF; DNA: TGCAGTGCCCTTACAACAGGGGGCGGGTTGAATGAGCAGTTCTTC
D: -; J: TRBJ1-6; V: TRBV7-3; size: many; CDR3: CASAGQLTNSPLHF; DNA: TGTGCCAGCGCCGGACAGCTTACTAATTCACCCCTCCACTTT
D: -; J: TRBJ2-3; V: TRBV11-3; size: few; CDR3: CASSLDGPTDTQYF; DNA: TGTGCCAGCAGCTTAGACGGGCCTACAGATACGCAGTATTTT
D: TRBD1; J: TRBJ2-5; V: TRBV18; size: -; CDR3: CASSPPTGGIETQYF; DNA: TGTGCCAGCTCACCACCGACAGGGGGAATAGAGACCCAGTACTTC
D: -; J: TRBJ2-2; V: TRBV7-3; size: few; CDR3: CASSLENTGELFF; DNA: TGTGCCAGCAGCTTAGAAAACACCGGGGAGCTGTTTTTT
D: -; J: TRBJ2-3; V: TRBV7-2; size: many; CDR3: CASSISGLPVATQYF; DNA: TGTGCCAGCAGCATAAGCGGGCTACCCGTTGCTACGCAGTATTTT
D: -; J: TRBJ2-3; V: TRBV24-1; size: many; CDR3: CATSRVRTDTQYF; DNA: TGTGCCACCAGCAGGGTAAGGACAGATACGCAGTATTTT
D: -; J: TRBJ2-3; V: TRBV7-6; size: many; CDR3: CASSLALDTQYF; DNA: TGTGCCAGCAGCTTAGCGCTCGATACGCAGTATTTT
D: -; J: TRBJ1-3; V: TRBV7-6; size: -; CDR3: CASSLAGTVGNTIYF; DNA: TGTGCCAGCAGCTTAGCCGGGACCGTCGGAAACACCATATATTTT
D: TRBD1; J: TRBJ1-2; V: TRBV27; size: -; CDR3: CASSFQRVQGGYTF; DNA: TGTGCCAGCAGTTTCCAGAGGGTACAGGGGGGCTACACCTTC
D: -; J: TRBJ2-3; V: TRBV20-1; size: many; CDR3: CSARDRQSSTDTQYF; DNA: TGCAGTGCTAGAGATCGGCAGAGCAGCACAGATACGCAGTATTTT
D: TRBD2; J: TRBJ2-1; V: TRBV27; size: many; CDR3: CASTLAGSNEQFF; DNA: TGTGCCAGCACCCTAGCGGGGAGCAATGAGCAGTTCTTC
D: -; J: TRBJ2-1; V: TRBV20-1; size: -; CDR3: CSARSRVGQSEQFF; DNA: TGCAGTGCTAGATCTAGGGTAGGACAATCTGAGCAGTTCTTC
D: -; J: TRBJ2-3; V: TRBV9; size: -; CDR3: CASSVAADTQYF; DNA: TGTGCCAGCAGCGTAGCCGCAGATACGCAGTATTTT
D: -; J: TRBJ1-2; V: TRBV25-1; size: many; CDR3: CASSDNSYGYTF; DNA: TGTGCCAGCAGTGACAACTCTTATGGCTACACCTTC
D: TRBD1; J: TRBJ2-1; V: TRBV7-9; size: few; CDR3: CASNRGGDEQFF; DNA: TGTGCCAGCAACAGGGGTGGGGATGAGCAGTTCTTC
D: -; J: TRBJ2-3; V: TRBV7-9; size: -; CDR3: CASSLTSSSADTQYF; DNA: TGTGCCAGCAGCTTGACTAGTTCGAGCGCAGATACGCAGTATTTT